This T cell receptor (beta chain) emerged from a study of Tregs in tolerant kidney transplant recipients. Across the study: Sorting of CD4+CD25+CD127- cells followed 3-day belatacept mixed lymphocyte reactions, sometimes with roughly five-day graft donor restimulation.

The CDR3 covers 13 residues. Method: immunoSEQ multiplex PCR; TCRdb's copy keeps in-frame clones and lacks some. The data hold 15,000 to 25,000 clones, with roughly two thirds observed a single time. As to this clone: The target antigen is unknown.

Sequenced input: Tregs from blood cultured with allogeneic cells. This receptor was taken from a human donor in good health. The J gene is TRBJ2-1, the V gene TRBV21-1; the table assigns TRBD2, which was not confirmed against the DNA. TRBV21-1 is a pseudogene locus. DNA of the CDR3: TGTGCCAGCAGCAAAGTTAGTATCGATGAGCAGTTCTTC. This codes for CASSKVSIDEQFF.